The 8 T cell receptor beta chains presented below share a single source sample, sequenced in a study of beta chain features in type 1 diabetes. All of the isolated RNA was reverse transcribed, so expressed TCRB transcripts were sequenced. TCRdb's table, derived via immunoSEQ multiplex PCR, lists solely in-frame clones and lacks some. The profile shows hundreds of thousands of clones, 17% of them singletons. Sample: naive CD4+ T cells from blood. The source of these receptors is a woman between 18 and 29 years old in good health.

This clone has a handful of counts. The chain links TRBV7-9 to TRBJ1-2; maybe TRBD1 (5 bases). The CDR3 extends over 17 amino acids. Per germline, CDR1 SEHNR and CDR2 FQNEAQ (reference sequence). The V and J ends lost 5 bases and 4 bases respectively, with 23 bases between them. The chain's CDR3 is CASSHRAGTLSGYGYTF. Written as DNA, the CDR3 is TGTGCCAGCAGCCATCGGGCAGGGACCCTATCTGGCTATGGCTACACCTTC.

Comment on this clone: Additional DNA sequences in this sample encode the identical CDR3. The rearrangement links TRBV7-9 to TRBJ2-5; D remains ambiguous. Germline V CDR1 and CDR2: SEHNR, FQNEAQ (reference sequence). The germline V and J ends were trimmed by 5 bases and 4 bases, with 2 bases remaining between them. The CDR3 contains 10 residues. The CDR3 DNA follows: TGTGCCAGCAGCAGAGAGACCCAGTACTTC. It specifies CASSRETQYF.

This clone came up a few times. As DNA, the CDR3 is TGTGCCAGCGACAGGGATCGTGAGACCCAGTACTTC. The encoded protein is CASDRDRETQYF. This sequence joins TRBV2 and TRBJ2-5; 7 positions match TRBD1. CDR1 is SNHLY and CDR2 is FYNNEI in the germline V gene. Trimming took 8 bases from V and 5 from J; bases not matched to a gene: 5. The CDR3 is made up of 12 amino acids.

The chain recombines TRBV5-1 with TRBJ2-2, with TRBD1 as a possible D gene (6 bases). Germline values: CDR1 SGHRS, CDR2 YFSETQ. CDR3 length: 14 residues. The V gene lost 6 bases and the J gene lost 4 bases, with 13 bases spanning the gap. The CDR3 DNA sequence: TGCGCCAGCACGCAGATACAGGGCACCGGGGAGCTGTTTTTT. This codes for CASTQIQGTGELFF. Supplemented by reference TRBV5-1 and TRBJ2-2, the full variable domain reads KAGVTQTPRYLIKTRGQQVTLSCSPISGHRSVSWYQQTPGQGLQFLFEYFSETQRNKGNFPGRFSGRQFSNSRSEMNVSTLELGDSALYLCASTQIQGTGELFFGEGSRLTVL.

A few counts support this clone. The chain employs TRBV7-2 and TRBJ2-7; a weak D match, TRBD1 (6 bases). Deletions cut 1 base from V and 2 bases from J, with 21 bases between. The CDR3 is made up of 18 amino acids. The germline gives CDR1 SGHTA, CDR2 FQGNSA. The CDR3 DNA is TGTGCCAGCAGCTTAGATACCCTATTTCCGGGACATACCTACGAGCAGTACTTC. Translated: CASSLDTLFPGHTYEQYF.

This chain links TRBV7-9 with TRBJ2-1; no definite D call. Germline values: CDR1 SEHNR, CDR2 FQNEAQ (reference sequence). The CDR3 has 15 amino acids. Trimming removed 3 bases from V and 5 bases from J, with 14 bases in between. The CDR3 nucleotides are TGTGCCAGCAGCTTCACCGGAAGGGTTAACAATGAGCAGTTCTTC. This codes for CASSFTGRVNNEQFF.

This clone came up a few times. The chain carries TRBV27 and TRBJ1-5; D gene unclear. Trimming shortened V by 1 base and J by 6 bases, and 7 bases separated the two germline ends. This CDR3 comprises 13 residues. From germline, CDR1 is MNHEY and CDR2 SMNVEV (reference sequence). For the CDR3, the DNA is TGTGCCAGCAGTTTATTCATGGGTCAGCCCCAGCATTTT. Its protein product is CASSLFMGQPQHF.

This clone occurred a few times. This sample also contains other DNA sequences that code for the same CDR3. This rearrangement joins TRBV7-8 to TRBJ1-5; D gene unclear. The CDR3 extends over 12 amino acids. Trimming removed 1 base from V and 5 bases from J, with 3 bases in between. Germline CDR1 SGHVS, CDR2 FQNEAQ. The CDR3 here is CASSLVDQPQHF. For the CDR3, the DNA is TGTGCCAGCAGCTTAGTCGATCAGCCCCAGCATTTT.